The 31 T cell receptor beta chains presented below share a single source sample, sequenced in a study of blood T cell repertoires in COVID-19. The method was immunoSEQ multiplex PCR; TCRdb's version includes in-frame clones alone and lacks a portion of them. This table holds around 300,000 clones, roughly 90% found once. The specimen sequenced was PBMCs or T cells enriched from blood (not recorded which). These receptors came from a woman between 50 and 59 years old who had recovered from COVID-19.

This rearrangement joins TRBV12-2 to TRBJ2-7; the tabulated D call, TRBD2, remains unverified against the DNA. TRBV12-2 is assigned pseudogene status. The CDR3 is 18 amino acids. CDR3 nucleotides: TGTGCAAGTCGCACCCGGGCCCCCGGGACTAGCGGCCCCTACGAGCAGTACTTC. It encodes CASRTRAPGTSGPYEQYF.

The rearrangement links TRBV7-3 to TRBJ2-7; D remains ambiguous. The V end lost 0 bases, the J end lost 1 base, and 10 bases lay between the germline ends. Germline lookup yields CDR1 SGHTA and CDR2 FQGTGA. CDR3 length: 15 amino acids. CDR3 region: CASSLTATQSYEQYF. The CDR3 bases are TGTGCCAGCAGCTTAACCGCGACTCAATCCTACGAGCAGTACTTC. The full variable domain, its missing parts supplied by reference TRBV7-3 and TRBJ2-7, is GAGVSQTPSNKVTEKGKYVELRCDPISGHTALYWYRQSLGQGPEFLIYFQGTGAADDSGLPNDRFFAVRPEGSVSTLKIQRTERGDSAVYLCASSLTATQSYEQYFGPGTRLTVT.

The rearrangement joins TRBV12-3 or TRBV12-4 to TRBJ2-5; D remains ambiguous. The CDR3 consists of 12 residues. Trimming pared 5 bases from V and 0 bases from J, leaving 4 bases between. CDR3 in DNA: TGTGCCAGCAGTCCGTACCAAGAGACCCAGTACTTC. Translation: CASSPYQETQYF.

The V and J genes are TRBV30 and TRBJ2-6; D not certain. V was clipped by 0 bases and J by 0 bases, with 9 bases between them. This CDR3 contains 16 residues. Germline V gene lookup returns CDR1 GTSNPN and CDR2 SVGIG (reference sequence). CDR3 amino acids: CAWSVQYSSGANVLTF. CDR3 DNA: TGTGCCTGGAGTGTACAGTACAGCTCTGGGGCCAACGTCCTGACTTTC.

This clone has a handful of counts. The rearrangement links TRBV2 to TRBJ1-1; 8 bases line up with TRBD1. The CDR3 runs to 14 residues. Germline CDR1 SNHLY, CDR2 FYNNEI. The trim removed 7 bases at V and 4 bases at J, leaving 8 bases unmatched. CDR3 sequence (DNA): TGTGCCAGCAACGTTCTAGGACAGGGCACTGAAGCTTTCTTT. Translated: CASNVLGQGTEAFF.

The rearrangement links TRBV14 to TRBJ1-6; no clear D gene. Germline V gene data show CDR1 as SGHDN and CDR2 as FVKESK. V was pared by 5 bases and J by 3 bases, with 14 bases between. This CDR3 has 16 residues. The CDR3 region is CASSDYSGIYNSPLHF. The CDR3 region has the DNA TGTGCCAGCAGCGATTACTCCGGGATCTATAATTCACCCCTCCACTTT.

The chain has TRBV18 and TRBJ2-1; 9 positions agree with TRBD1. The V segment lost 0 bases and the J segment 6 bases; nucleotides outside the gene matches: 9. Germline V gene data show CDR1 as KGHSH and CDR2 as LQKENI. CDR3 length: 17 residues. CDR3 loop: CASSPPGSGTGTNEQFF. For the CDR3, the DNA is TGTGCCAGCTCACCACCGGGGTCCGGGACAGGGACCAATGAGCAGTTCTTC.

V is TRBV7-2 and J is TRBJ1-1; D is uncertain. With 2 bases removed from V and 10 bases from J, the gap between germline ends came to 11 bases. The CDR3 runs 12 residues. Germline V gene sequence: CDR1 SGHTA, CDR2 FQGNSA. For the CDR3, the DNA is TGTGCCAGCAGCTTATACAGTCAGGCAGCTTTCTTT. Its translation: CASSLYSQAAFF.

Here the CDR3 DNA reads TGTGCATCCGAGAGTGTTTGGTATGGCTACACCTTC. Translating it yields CASESVWYGYTF. V is TRBV28 and J is TRBJ1-2, with D unresolved. The CDR3 extends over 12 amino acids. CDR1 is MDHEN and CDR2 is SYDVKM in the germline V gene.

This chain uses TRBV29-1 with TRBJ1-2; D perhaps matches TRBD1 (6 bases). There are 12 residues in the CDR3. Germline V gene lookup returns CDR1 SQVTM and CDR2 ANQGSEA. Trimming shortened V by 4 bases and J by 6 bases, and 12 bases separated the two germline ends. The CDR3 here is CSVGDMANGYTF. The CDR3 DNA sequence: TGCAGCGTTGGGGACATGGCGAATGGCTACACCTTC.

This chain joins TRBV5-1 and TRBJ1-2, with a tentative D call TRBD1 (6 bases). The length of the CDR3 is 13 residues. Germline CDR1 is SGHRS and CDR2 is YFSETQ. V lost 5 bases and J lost 1, with 9 bases in between. The DNA of the CDR3 is TGCGCCAGCAGGAAGGACAGTAACTATGGCTACACCTTC. Its translation is CASRKDSNYGYTF.

This sequence joins TRBV7-8 and TRBJ1-3; a weak D match, TRBD1 (6 bases). Germline V lookup: CDR1 SGHVS, CDR2 FQNEAQ. Trimming cost V 5 bases and J 0 bases, with 11 bases left between them. CDR3 length: 15 residues. Written as DNA, the CDR3 is TGTGCCAGCAGCAGGACAGAAAACTCTGGAAACACCATATATTTT. The encoded protein is CASSRTENSGNTIYF.

This chain connects TRBV28 to TRBJ2-7, with D perhaps matching TRBD1 (6 bases). The germline CDR1 and CDR2 sequences are MDHEN and SYDVKM. Trimming cost V 3 bases and J 0 bases, with 12 bases left between them. The CDR3 contains 15 residues. The CDR3 spells CASSLRQEASYEQYF. As DNA, the CDR3 is TGTGCCAGCAGTTTGAGACAGGAAGCCTCCTACGAGCAGTACTTC.

This chain links TRBV7-9 with TRBJ2-3; D may be TRBD1 (5 bases). The V gene's germline CDR1 is SEHNR and CDR2 FQNEAQ (reference sequence). This CDR3 has 13 amino acids. The ends were cut back, 10 bases at V and 4 bases at J, with 15 bases in the middle. CDR3 loop: CANSEMGPDTQYF. The CDR3 DNA follows: TGTGCCAACTCGGAAATGGGGCCAGATACGCAGTATTTT.

The chain couples TRBV5-1 to TRBJ2-2, with 8 positions matching TRBD1. The CDR3 is 15 amino acids. The V segment lost 2 bases and the J segment 4 bases; nucleotides outside the gene matches: 4. CDR1 and CDR2 from the germline V gene are SGHRS and YFSETQ. CDR3 region: CASSFLTGATGELFF. The CDR3 region has the DNA TGCGCCAGCAGCTTCCTGACAGGGGCCACCGGGGAGCTGTTTTTT.

This chain links TRBV30 with TRBJ2-2, with TRBD1 matching 7 bases. The V gene's germline CDR1 is GTSNPN and CDR2 SVGIG (reference sequence). CDR3 length: 13 residues. The V and J ends lost 3 bases and 6 bases, in that order; junction bases with no gene match: 4. CDR3 nucleotides: TGTGCCTGGAGCCCGACAGGGCCCGGGGAGCTGTTTTTT. It yields the protein CAWSPTGPGELFF.

This chain links TRBV5-4 with TRBJ1-2; weak D call: TRBD1 (5 bases). This CDR3 comprises 19 residues. Between the trimmed V and J ends, which lost 0 bases and 3 bases, there was a span of 24 bases. Germline assignment: CDR1 SGHNT and CDR2 YYREEE (reference sequence). This chain's CDR3 is CASSLARAGRALADYGYTF. CDR3 DNA: TGTGCCAGCAGCTTGGCCAGGGCCGGCAGGGCTTTGGCGGACTATGGCTACACCTTC.

The CDR3 protein is CASSGGVHMNTEAFF. The CDR3 DNA reads TGTGCCAGCAGTGGCGGGGTACACATGAACACTGAAGCTTTCTTT. The chain has TRBV27 and TRBJ1-1; D is uncertain. Trimming pared 5 bases from V and 0 bases from J, leaving 13 bases between. CDR1 is MNHEY, CDR2 SMNVEV, per germline (reference sequence). This CDR3 has 15 amino acids.

This chain connects TRBV5-6 to TRBJ1-2, with D possibly TRBD1 on 5 matching bases. CDR1 is SGHDT, CDR2 YYEEEE, per germline. V lost 7 bases and J lost 7, with 17 bases in between. The CDR3 sequence is 13 residues long. Written as DNA, the CDR3 is TGTGCCAGCGCACCCTCAGGGTCGGTTGGCTACACCTTC. Its translation: CASAPSGSVGYTF. The variable domain in full, completed from reference TRBV5-6 and TRBJ1-2, reads DAGVTQSPTHLIKTRGQQVTLRCSPKSGHDTVSWYQQALGQGPQFIFQYYEEEERQRGNFPDRFSGHQFPNYSSELNVNALLLGDSALYLCASAPSGSVGYTFGSGTRLTVV.

The gene calls are TRBV7-2 and TRBJ1-6; D remains ambiguous. Deletions cut 5 bases from V and 0 bases from J, with 11 bases between. Germline CDR1 SGHTA, CDR2 FQGNSA. CDR3 length: 16 residues. The CDR3 sequence: CASSLRQSSYNSPLHF. DNA for the CDR3: TGTGCCAGCAGCCTGAGGCAGAGCTCCTATAATTCACCCCTCCACTTT.

This clone was seen a single time. This chain uses TRBV28 with TRBJ1-1; TRBD1 matches at 11 bases. After removal of 8 bases from V and 5 bases from J, the junction contained 4 bases not matched to a gene. Germline assignment: CDR1 MDHEN and CDR2 SYDVKM. The CDR3 is 13 residues long. The CDR3: CASRDRGFTEAFF. CDR3 coding DNA: TGTGCCAGCCGGGACAGGGGGTTTACTGAAGCTTTCTTT.

V usage is TRBV28 and J usage is TRBJ1-1; D ambiguous. CDR1 and CDR2 from the germline V gene are MDHEN and SYDVKM. CDR3 length: 14 amino acids. Between the trimmed V and J ends, which lost 1 base and 4 bases, there was a span of 10 bases. CDR3 sequence: CASSLSRGPTEAFF. Here the CDR3 DNA reads TGTGCCAGCAGTTTATCTCGGGGTCCCACTGAAGCTTTCTTT.

The chain couples TRBV6-2 or TRBV6-3 to TRBJ2-7; 10 nucleotides align to TRBD2. Losses at the gene ends were 4 bases for V and 2 bases for J; bases not matched to a gene: 5. The germline gives CDR1 MNHEY, CDR2 SVGEGT. The CDR3 runs 15 residues. The CDR3 DNA sequence: TGTGCCAGCAGTTTAGGGCTAGCGGGAGCCTACGAGCAGTACTTC. Translation: CASSLGLAGAYEQYF.

This clone showed up just a few times. V gene TRBV11-2 combines with J gene TRBJ2-5, with 10 bases fitting TRBD2. From germline, CDR1 is SGHAT and CDR2 FQNNGV. There are 15 residues in the CDR3. The V segment lost 1 base and the J segment 6 bases; nucleotides outside the gene matches: 5. Here the CDR3 reads CASSLVLAGVQTQYF. CDR3 nucleotide sequence: TGTGCCAGCAGCTTAGTGCTAGCGGGAGTACAGACCCAGTACTTC.

The chain recombines TRBV5-8 with TRBJ1-5; D not certain. Per the germline V gene, CDR1 is SGHTS and CDR2 is YDEGEE. V dropped 5 bases and J dropped 3 bases, with 6 bases sitting between them. CDR3 length: 12 amino acids. CDR3 protein: CASSFLNQPQHF. The CDR3 DNA reads TGTGCCAGCAGTTTTCTCAATCAGCCCCAGCATTTT.

The V gene is TRBV4-1, the J gene TRBJ2-1, with a tentative D call TRBD2 (5 bases). The CDR3 sequence is 16 residues long. Germline CDR1 and CDR2: MGHRA and YSYEKL. Between the trimmed V and J ends, which lost 4 bases and 5 bases, there was a span of 18 bases. CDR3 loop: CASSLRGASTNNEQFF. The CDR3 DNA reads as TGCGCCAGCAGCCTCCGAGGCGCTAGCACAAACAATGAGCAGTTCTTC.

The CDR3 loop is CASSVGTASEQFF. CDR3 nucleotides: TGTGCCAGCAGCGTAGGGACTGCCAGTGAGCAGTTCTTC. The V call is TRBV9, the J call TRBJ2-1; a possible D gene is TRBD2 (5 bases). The CDR3 spans 13 residues. Germline lookup yields CDR1 SGDLS and CDR2 YYNGEE. Trimming removed 0 bases from V and 9 bases from J, with 10 bases in between.

This chain joins TRBV30 and TRBJ1-5; no reliable D call. The CDR3 extends over 13 amino acids. The germline CDR1 and CDR2 sequences are GTSNPN and SVGIG (reference sequence). Trimming cost V 2 bases and J 4 bases, with 9 bases left between them. This CDR3 is CAWSSGENQPQHF. The DNA for the CDR3 is TGTGCCTGGAGTAGCGGTGAGAATCAGCCCCAGCATTTT.

The table lists this clone with a count of one. The V gene is TRBV5-1, the J gene TRBJ2-3, with 9 bases lining up with TRBD2. V lost 3 bases, J lost 2 bases, and 10 bases stayed unmatched. Looked up from germline, CDR1 is SGHRS and CDR2 is YFSETQ. The CDR3 loop spans 17 amino acids. CDR3 in DNA: TGCGCCAGCAGCTCGGGGTCTAGCGGGACTTTCACAGATACGCAGTATTTT. This codes for CASSSGSSGTFTDTQYF.

This chain links TRBV5-8 with TRBJ1-1, with D possibly being TRBD1 (6 bases). V was cut by 4 bases and J by 0 bases, with 13 bases left in between. Looked up from germline, CDR1 is SGHTS and CDR2 is YDEGEE. The CDR3 loop spans 15 amino acids. The CDR3 region is CASSPLTGVNTEAFF. As DNA, the CDR3 is TGTGCCAGCAGCCCGCTGACAGGAGTGAACACTGAAGCTTTCTTT.

This sequence joins TRBV4-1 and TRBJ2-7, with 8 bases aligning to TRBD2. The V and J ends lost 3 bases and 5 bases, in that order; junction bases with no gene match: 9. CDR3 size: 15 residues. The germline gives CDR1 MGHRA, CDR2 YSYEKL. DNA for the CDR3: TGCGCCAGCAGCCAGGGTTCGGGACTAGAACACGAGCAGTACTTC. Its translation is CASSQGSGLEHEQYF.